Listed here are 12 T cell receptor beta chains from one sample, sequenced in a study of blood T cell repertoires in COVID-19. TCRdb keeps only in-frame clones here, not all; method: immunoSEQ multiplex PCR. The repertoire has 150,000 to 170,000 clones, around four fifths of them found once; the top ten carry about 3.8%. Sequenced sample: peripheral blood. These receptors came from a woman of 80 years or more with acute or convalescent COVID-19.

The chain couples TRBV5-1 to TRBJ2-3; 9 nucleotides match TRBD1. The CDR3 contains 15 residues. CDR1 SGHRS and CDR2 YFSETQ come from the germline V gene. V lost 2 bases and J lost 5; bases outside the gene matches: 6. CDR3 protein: CASSFGDRVIDTQYF. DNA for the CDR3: TGCGCCAGCAGCTTTGGGGACAGGGTGATAGATACGCAGTATTTT.

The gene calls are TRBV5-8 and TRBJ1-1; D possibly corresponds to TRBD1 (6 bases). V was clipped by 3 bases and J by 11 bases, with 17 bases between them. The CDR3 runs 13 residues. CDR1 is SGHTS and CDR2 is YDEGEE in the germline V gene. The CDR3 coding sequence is TGTGCCAGCAGCTGGGGGCGACAGGTTTCGGCTTTCTTT. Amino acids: CASSWGRQVSAFF.

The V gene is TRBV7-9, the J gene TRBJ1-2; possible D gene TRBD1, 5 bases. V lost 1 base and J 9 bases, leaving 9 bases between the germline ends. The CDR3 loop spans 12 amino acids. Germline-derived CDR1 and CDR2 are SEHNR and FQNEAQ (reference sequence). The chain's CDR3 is CASSLEQGSYTF. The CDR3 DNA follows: TGTGCCAGCAGCTTAGAGCAGGGAAGCTACACCTTC.

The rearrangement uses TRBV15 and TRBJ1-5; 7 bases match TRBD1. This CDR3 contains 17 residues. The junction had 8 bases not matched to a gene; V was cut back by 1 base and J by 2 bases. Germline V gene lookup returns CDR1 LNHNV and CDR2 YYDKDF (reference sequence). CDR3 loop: CATSRVSVGGGNQPQHF. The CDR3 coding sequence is TGTGCCACCAGCAGAGTGTCCGTAGGGGGCGGCAATCAGCCCCAGCATTTT.

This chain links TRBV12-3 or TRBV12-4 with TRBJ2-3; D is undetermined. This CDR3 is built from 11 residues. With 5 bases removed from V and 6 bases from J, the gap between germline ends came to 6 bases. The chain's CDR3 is CASSMRDTQYF. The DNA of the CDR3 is TGTGCCAGCAGTATGCGGGATACGCAGTATTTT.

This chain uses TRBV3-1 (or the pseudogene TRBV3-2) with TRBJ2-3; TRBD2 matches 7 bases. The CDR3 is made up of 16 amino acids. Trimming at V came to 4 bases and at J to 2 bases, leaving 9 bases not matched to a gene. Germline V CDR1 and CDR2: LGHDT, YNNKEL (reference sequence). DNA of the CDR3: TGTGCCAGCAGCCGCCCGAGGAGCGGGGACACAGATACGCAGTATTTT. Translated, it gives CASSRPRSGDTDTQYF.

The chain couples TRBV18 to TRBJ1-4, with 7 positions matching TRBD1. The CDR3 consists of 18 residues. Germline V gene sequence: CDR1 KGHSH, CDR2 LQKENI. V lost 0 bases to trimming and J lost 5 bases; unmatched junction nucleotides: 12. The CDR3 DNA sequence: TGTGCCAGCTCACCACCGGGACAGATGTCCTACCCAAATGAAAAACTGTTTTTT. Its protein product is CASSPPGQMSYPNEKLFF.

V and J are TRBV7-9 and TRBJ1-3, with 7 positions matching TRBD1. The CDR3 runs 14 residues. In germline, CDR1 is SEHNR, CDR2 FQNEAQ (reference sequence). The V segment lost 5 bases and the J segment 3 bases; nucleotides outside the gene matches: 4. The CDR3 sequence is CASSLQGGGNTIYF. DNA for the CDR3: TGTGCCAGCAGCCTCCAGGGGGGTGGAAACACCATATATTTT.

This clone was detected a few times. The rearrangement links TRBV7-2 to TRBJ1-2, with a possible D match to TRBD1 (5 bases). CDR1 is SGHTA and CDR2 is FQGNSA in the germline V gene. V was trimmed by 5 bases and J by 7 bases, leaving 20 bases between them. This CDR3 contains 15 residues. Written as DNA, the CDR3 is TGTGCCAGCAGCGAAAAGGTTGCGGGGGTTGCTGGCTACACCTTC. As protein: CASSEKVAGVAGYTF.

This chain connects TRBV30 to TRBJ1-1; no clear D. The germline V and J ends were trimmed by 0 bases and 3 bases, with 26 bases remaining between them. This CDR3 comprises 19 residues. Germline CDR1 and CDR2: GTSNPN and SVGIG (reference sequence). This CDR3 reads CAWSVFLGLLVEADTEAFF. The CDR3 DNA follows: TGTGCCTGGAGTGTATTTCTCGGATTGCTAGTAGAGGCGGACACTGAAGCTTTCTTT.

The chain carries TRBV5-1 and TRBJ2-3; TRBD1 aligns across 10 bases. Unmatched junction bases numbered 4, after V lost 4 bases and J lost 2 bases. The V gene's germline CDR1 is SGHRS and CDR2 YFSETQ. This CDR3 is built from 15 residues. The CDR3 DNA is TGCGCCAGCAGCGGGACAGGGGAGTTCACAGATACGCAGTATTTT. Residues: CASSGTGEFTDTQYF.

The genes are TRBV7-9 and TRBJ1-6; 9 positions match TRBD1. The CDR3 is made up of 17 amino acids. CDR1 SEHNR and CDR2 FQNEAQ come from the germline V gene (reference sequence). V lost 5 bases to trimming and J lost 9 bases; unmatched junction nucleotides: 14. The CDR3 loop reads CASSPRVTGTGSSPLHF. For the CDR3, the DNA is TGTGCCAGCAGCCCAAGGGTTACTGGGACAGGGAGTTCACCCCTCCACTTT.